This entry is about one T cell receptor (beta chain). Its antigen is still unknown. This sample was included in a study of neoadjuvant anti-PD-1 for oral cavity cancer. On the study more broadly: Non-progressing patients received a fourth nivolumab dose near day 43, then surgery on days 50-56. General study points: TCR analyses covered only a few patients per response group. After neoadjuvant nivolumab, PBMC T cell clonality was significantly higher in non-responders than responders.

Using immunoSEQ multiplex PCR, the repertoire was profiled, and TCRdb retains in-frame clones only, with some absent. The profile shows 14,000 or so clones, around 70% of them singletons. This CDR3 has 13 residues. The germline V and J ends were trimmed by 5 bases and 5 bases, with 11 bases remaining between them. Germline V gene lookup returns CDR1 SGHVS and CDR2 FQNEAQ. The source was PBMCs, collected before nivolumab (anti-PD-1) treatment. The source is a person between 40 and 85 years old with oral cavity squamous cell carcinoma. This chain joins TRBV7-8 and TRBJ2-3, with D possibly being TRBD2 (5 bases). This CDR3 is CASSRPREDTQYF. The CDR3 DNA reads as TGTGCCAGCAGCCGACCACGGGAAGATACGCAGTATTTT.